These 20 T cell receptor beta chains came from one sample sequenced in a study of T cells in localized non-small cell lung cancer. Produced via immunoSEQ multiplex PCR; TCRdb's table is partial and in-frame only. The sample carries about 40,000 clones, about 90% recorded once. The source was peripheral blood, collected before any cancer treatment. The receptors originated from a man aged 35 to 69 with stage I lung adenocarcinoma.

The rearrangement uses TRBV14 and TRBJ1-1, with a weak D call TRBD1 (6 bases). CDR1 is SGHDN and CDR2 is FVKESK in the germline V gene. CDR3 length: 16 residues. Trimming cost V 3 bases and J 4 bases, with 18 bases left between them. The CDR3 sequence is CASSHGGRGKITEAFF. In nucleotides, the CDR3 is TGTGCCAGCAGCCATGGGGGCAGGGGAAAGATCACTGAAGCTTTCTTT.

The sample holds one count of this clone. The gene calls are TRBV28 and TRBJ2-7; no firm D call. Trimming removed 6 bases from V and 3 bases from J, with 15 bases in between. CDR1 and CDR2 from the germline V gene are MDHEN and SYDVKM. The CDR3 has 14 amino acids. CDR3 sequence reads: CASSPENRLYEQYF. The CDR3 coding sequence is TGTGCCAGCAGCCCAGAAAATAGGCTCTACGAGCAGTACTTC.

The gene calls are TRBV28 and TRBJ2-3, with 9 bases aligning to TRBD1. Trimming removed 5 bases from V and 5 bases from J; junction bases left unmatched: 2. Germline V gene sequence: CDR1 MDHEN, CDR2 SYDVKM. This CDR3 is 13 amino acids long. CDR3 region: CASSRDREDTQYF. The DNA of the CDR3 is TGTGCCAGCAGTAGGGACAGGGAAGATACGCAGTATTTT.

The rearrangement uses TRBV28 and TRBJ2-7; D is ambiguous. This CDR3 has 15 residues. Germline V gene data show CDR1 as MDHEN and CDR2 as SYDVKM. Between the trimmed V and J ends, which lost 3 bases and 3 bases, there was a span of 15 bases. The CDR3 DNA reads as TGTGCCAGCAGTTTGCTAGGCGGAACCCTCTACGAGCAGTACTTC. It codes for CASSLLGGTLYEQYF.

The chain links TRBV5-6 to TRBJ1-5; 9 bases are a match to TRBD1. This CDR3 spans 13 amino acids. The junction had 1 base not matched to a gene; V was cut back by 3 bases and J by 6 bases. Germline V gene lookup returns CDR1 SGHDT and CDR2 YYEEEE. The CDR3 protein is CASSSDRGQPQHF. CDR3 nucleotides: TGTGCCAGCAGCTCGGACAGGGGTCAGCCCCAGCATTTT.

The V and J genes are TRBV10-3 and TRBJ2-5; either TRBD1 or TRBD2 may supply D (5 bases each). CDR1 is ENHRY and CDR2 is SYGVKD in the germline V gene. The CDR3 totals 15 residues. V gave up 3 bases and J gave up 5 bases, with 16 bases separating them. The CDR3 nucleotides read TGTGCCATCAGTGACGCGGTTAGGGGAGACGAGACCCAGTACTTC. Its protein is CAISDAVRGDETQYF.

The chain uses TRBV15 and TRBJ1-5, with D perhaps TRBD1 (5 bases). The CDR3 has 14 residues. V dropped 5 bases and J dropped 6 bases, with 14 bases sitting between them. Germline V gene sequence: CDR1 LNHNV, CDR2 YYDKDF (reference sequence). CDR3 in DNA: TGTGCCACCAGCGCTAGGGGCGGTGGTCAGCCCCAGCATTTT. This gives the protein CATSARGGGQPQHF.

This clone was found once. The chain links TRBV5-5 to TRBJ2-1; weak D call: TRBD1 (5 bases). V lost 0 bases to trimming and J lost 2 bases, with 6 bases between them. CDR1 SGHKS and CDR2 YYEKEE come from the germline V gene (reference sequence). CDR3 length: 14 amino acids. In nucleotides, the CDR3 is TGTGCCAGCAGCTTGGAGGGGACCTACAATGAGCAGTTCTTC. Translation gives CASSLEGTYNEQFF.

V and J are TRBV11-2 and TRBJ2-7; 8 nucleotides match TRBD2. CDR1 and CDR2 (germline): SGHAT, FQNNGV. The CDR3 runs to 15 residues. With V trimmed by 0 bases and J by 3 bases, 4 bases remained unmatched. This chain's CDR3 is CASSLEGTRVYEQYF. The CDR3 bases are TGTGCCAGCAGCTTAGAAGGGACTAGGGTCTACGAGCAGTACTTC.

Here the CDR3 DNA reads TGTGCCAGCAGCAAAGGTCTTTGGCGCCTCTACAATGAGCAGTTCTTC. It translates to CASSKGLWRLYNEQFF. The genes are TRBV21-1 and TRBJ2-1. TRBV21-1 is flagged as a pseudogene. This CDR3 has 16 amino acids.

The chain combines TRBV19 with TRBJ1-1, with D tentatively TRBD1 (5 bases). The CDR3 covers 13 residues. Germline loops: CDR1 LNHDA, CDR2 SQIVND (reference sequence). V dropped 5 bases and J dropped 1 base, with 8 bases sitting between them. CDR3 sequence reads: CASSPQGNTEAFF. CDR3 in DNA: TGTGCCAGTAGTCCTCAGGGGAACACTGAAGCTTTCTTT. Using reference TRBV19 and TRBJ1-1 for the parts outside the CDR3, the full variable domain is DGGITQSPKYLFRKEGQNVTLSCEQNLNHDAMYWYRQDPGQGLRLIYYSQIVNDFQKGDIAEGYSVSREKKESFPLTVTSAQKNPTAFYLCASSPQGNTEAFFGQGTRLTVV.

The CDR3, as DNA: TGTGCCAGCAGTTTGGGGGATCGACTATCAGGCTACACCTTC. It codes for CASSLGDRLSGYTF. The rearrangement links TRBV28 to TRBJ1-2, with D maybe TRBD1 (5 bases). The germline V gene has CDR1 MDHEN and CDR2 SYDVKM. V lost 3 bases to trimming and J lost 8 bases, with 16 bases between them. This CDR3 is built from 14 residues.

CDR3: CASKNEQYF. In DNA, the CDR3 is TGTGCCAGCAAGAACGAGCAGTACTTC. This chain connects TRBV27 to TRBJ2-7; D unresolved. CDR1 MNHEY and CDR2 SMNVEV come from the germline V gene (reference sequence). Trimming removed 7 bases from V and 5 bases from J, with 3 bases in between. CDR3 length equals 9 residues.

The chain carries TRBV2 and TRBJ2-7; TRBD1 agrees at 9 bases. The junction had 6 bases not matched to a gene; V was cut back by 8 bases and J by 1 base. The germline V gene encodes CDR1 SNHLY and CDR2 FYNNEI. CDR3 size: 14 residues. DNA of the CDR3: TGTGCCAGCGGCGGGACAGGGACGTCCTACGAGCAGTACTTC. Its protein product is CASGGTGTSYEQYF.

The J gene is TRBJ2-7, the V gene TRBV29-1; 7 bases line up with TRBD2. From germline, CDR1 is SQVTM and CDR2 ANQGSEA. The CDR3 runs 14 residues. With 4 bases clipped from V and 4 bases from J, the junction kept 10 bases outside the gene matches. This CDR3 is CSVVGGSHMYEQYF. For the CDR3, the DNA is TGCAGCGTTGTTGGCGGGAGCCATATGTACGAGCAGTACTTC.

CDR3 residues: CASSPIIGQSTGNTIYF. For the CDR3, the DNA is TGTGCCAGCTCACCAATCATAGGACAATCTACTGGAAACACCATATATTTT. The rearrangement uses TRBV18 and TRBJ1-3, with a weak D call TRBD1 (5 bases). Looked up from germline, CDR1 is KGHSH and CDR2 is LQKENI. V lost 2 bases to trimming and J lost 2 bases, with 16 bases between them. This CDR3 contains 17 residues.

CDR3 region: CASSDTMGDTIYF. CDR3 sequence (DNA): TGTGCCAGCAGCGACACGATGGGGGACACCATATATTTT. J is TRBJ1-3 and V is TRBV7-9, with D tentatively TRBD1 (5 bases). Germline V gene data show CDR1 as SEHNR and CDR2 as FQNEAQ (reference sequence). This CDR3 is built from 13 residues. Trimming removed 5 bases from V and 8 bases from J, with 13 bases in between.

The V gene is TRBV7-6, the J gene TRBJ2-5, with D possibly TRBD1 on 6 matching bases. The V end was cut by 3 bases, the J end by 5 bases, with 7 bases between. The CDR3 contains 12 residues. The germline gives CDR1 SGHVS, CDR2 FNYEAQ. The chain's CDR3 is CASSFTGETQYF. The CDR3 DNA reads TGTGCCAGCAGCTTTACAGGGGAGACCCAGTACTTC. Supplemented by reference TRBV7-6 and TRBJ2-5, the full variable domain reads GAGVSQSPRYKVTKRGQDVALRCDPISGHVSLYWYRQALGQGPEFLTYFNYEAQQDKSGLPNDRFSAERPEGSISTLTIQRTEQRDSAMYRCASSFTGETQYFGPGTRLLVL.

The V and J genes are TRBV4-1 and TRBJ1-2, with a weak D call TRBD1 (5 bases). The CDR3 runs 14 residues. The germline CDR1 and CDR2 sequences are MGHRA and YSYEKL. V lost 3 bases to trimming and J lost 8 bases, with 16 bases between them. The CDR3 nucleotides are TGCGCCAGCAGCCAGGGGGAAGATGCGAGAGGCTACACCTTC. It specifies CASSQGEDARGYTF.

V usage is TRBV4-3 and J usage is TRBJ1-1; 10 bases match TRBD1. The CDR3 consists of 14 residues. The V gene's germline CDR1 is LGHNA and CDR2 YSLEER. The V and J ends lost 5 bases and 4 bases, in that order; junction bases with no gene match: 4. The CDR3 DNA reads TGCGCCAGCAGCTACCGGGACAGGGGCACTGAAGCTTTCTTT. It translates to CASSYRDRGTEAFF.